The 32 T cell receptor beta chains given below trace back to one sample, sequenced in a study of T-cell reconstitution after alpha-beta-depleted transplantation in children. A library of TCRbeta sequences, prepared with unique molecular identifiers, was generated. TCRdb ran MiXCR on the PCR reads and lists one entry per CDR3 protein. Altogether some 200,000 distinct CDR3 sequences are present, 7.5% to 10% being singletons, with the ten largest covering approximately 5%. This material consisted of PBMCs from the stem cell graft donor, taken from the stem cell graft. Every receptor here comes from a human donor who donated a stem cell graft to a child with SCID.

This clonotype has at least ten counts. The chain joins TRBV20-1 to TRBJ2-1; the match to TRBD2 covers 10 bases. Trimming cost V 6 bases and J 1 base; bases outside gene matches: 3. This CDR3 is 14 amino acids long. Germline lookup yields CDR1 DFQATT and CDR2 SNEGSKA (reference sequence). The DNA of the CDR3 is TGCAGTGCAACACTAGCGGGGTCCTACAATGAGCAGTTCTTC. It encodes CSATLAGSYNEQFF.

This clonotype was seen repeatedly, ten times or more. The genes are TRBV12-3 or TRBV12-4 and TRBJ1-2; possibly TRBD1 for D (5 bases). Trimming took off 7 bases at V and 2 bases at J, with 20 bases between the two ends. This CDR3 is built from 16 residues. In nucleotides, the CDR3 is TGTGCCAGCACCCTCCCTGGTTGGGGGATCAACTATGGCTACACCTTC. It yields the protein CASTLPGWGINYGYTF.

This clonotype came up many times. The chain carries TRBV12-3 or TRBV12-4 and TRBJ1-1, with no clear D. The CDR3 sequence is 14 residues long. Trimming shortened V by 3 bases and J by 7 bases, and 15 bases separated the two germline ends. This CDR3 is CASSFSLQTREAFF. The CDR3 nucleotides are TGTGCCAGCAGTTTTAGTTTGCAGACTCGTGAAGCTTTCTTT.

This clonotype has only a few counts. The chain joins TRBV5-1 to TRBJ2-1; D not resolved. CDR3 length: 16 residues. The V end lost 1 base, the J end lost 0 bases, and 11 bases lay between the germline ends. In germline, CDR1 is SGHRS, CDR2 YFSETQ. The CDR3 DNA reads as TGCGCCAGCAGCTTGACCCCCGAAAGCTCCTACAATGAGCAGTTCTTC. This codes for CASSLTPESSYNEQFF.

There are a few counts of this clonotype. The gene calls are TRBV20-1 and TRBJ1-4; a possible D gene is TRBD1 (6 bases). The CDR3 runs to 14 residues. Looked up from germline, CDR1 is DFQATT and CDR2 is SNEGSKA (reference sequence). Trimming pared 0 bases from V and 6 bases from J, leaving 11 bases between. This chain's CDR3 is CSAREGGIDEKLFF. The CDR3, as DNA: TGCAGTGCTAGAGAAGGGGGAATCGATGAAAAACTGTTTTTT.

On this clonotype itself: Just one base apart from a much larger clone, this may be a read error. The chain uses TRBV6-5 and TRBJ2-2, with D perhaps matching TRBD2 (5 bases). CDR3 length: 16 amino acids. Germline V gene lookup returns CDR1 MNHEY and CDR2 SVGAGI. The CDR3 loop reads CASSYSRSAGTGELVF. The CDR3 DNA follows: TGTGCCAGCAGTTACTCGAGGAGCGCGGGCACCGGGGAGCTGGTTTTT.

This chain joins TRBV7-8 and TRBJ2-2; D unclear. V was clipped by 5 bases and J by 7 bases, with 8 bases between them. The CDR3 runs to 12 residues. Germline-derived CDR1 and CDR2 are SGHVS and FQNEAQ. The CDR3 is CASSLWYGELFF. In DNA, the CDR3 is TGTGCCAGCAGCCTGTGGTACGGGGAGCTGTTTTTT.

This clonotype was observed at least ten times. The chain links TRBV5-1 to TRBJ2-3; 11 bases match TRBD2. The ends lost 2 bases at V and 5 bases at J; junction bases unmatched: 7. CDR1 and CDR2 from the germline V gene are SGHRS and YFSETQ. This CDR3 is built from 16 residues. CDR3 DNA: TGCGCCAGCAGCTTCAGTAGCGGGGGGGCCGGAGATACGCAGTATTTT. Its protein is CASSFSSGGAGDTQYF.

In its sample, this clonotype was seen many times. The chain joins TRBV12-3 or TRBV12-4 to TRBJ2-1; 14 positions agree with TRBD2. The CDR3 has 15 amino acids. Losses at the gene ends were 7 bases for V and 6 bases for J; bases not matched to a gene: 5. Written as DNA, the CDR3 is TGTGCCAGCAACATGGGACTAGCGGGGGCCAATGAGCAGTTCTTC. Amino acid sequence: CASNMGLAGANEQFF.

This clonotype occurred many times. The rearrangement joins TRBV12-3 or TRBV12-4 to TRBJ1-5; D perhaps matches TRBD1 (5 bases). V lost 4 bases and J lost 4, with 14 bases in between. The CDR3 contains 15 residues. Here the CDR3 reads CASSSAGTANQPQHF. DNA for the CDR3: TGTGCCAGCAGTTCCGCCGGGACCGCGAATCAGCCCCAGCATTTT.

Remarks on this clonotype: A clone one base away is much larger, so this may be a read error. DNA for the CDR3: TGTGCCAGCAGCTTGGGAGGGAGGGGCCGATCACCCCTCCACTTT. Amino acid sequence: CASSLGGRGRSPLHF. The chain uses TRBV5-5 and TRBJ1-6; D is possibly TRBD1 (5 bases). Trimming removed 0 bases at V and 10 bases at J, with 14 bases between. The CDR3 contains 15 residues. Per the germline V gene, CDR1 is SGHKS and CDR2 is YYEKEE (reference sequence).

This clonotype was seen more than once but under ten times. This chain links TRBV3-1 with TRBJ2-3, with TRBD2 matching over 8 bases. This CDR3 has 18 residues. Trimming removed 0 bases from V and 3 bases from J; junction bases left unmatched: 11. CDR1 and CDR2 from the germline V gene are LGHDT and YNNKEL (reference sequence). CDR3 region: CASSQERSTGGPTDTQYF. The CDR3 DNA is TGTGCCAGCAGCCAAGAACGAAGCACGGGGGGGCCGACAGATACGCAGTATTTT.

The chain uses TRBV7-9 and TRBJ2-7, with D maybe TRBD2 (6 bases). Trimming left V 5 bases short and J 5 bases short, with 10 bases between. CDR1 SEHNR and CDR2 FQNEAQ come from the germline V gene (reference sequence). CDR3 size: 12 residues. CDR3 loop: CASSGDSHEQYF. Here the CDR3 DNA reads TGTGCCAGCAGCGGGGACTCACACGAGCAGTACTTC.

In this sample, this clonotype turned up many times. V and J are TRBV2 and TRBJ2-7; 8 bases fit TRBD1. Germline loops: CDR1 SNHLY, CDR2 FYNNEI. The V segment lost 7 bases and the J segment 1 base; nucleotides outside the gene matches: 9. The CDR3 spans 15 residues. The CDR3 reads CASNTGTGRSYEQYF. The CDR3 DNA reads TGTGCCAGCAATACAGGGACAGGAAGATCCTACGAGCAGTACTTC.

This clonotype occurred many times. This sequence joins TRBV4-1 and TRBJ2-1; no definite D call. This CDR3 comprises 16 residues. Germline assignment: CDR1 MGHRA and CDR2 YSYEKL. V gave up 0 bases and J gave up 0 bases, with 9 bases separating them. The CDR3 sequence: CASSQENQASYNEQFF. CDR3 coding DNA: TGCGCCAGCAGCCAAGAGAATCAGGCCTCCTACAATGAGCAGTTCTTC.

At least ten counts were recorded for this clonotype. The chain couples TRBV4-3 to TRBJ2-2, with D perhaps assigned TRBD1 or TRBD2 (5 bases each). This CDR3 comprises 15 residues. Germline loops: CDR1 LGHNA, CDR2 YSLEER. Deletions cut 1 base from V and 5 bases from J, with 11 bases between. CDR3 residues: CASSQAGTVTGELFF. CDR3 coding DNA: TGCGCCAGCAGCCAAGCTGGGACGGTGACCGGGGAGCTGTTTTTT.

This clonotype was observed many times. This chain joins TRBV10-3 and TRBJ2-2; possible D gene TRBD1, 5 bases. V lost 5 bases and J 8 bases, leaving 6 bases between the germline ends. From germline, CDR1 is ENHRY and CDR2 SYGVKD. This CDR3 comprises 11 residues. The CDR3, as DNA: TGTGCCATCAGTAGACAGGGGGAGCTGTTTTTT. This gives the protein CAISRQGELFF.

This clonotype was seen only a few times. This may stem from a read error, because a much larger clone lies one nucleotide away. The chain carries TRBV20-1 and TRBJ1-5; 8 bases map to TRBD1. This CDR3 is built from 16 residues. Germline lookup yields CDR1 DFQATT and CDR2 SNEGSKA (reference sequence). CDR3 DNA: TGCTGTGCTCCTGGACAGGGCCTACCTGGCAATCAGCCCCAGCATTTT. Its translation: CCAPGQGLPGNQPQHF.

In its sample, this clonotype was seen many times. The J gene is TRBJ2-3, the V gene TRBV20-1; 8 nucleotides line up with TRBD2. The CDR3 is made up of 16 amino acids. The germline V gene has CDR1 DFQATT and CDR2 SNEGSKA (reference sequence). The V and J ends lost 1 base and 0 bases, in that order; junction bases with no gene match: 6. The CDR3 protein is CSARGIAGLSTDTQYF. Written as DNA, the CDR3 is TGCAGTGCTAGAGGGATAGCGGGGCTTAGCACAGATACGCAGTATTTT.

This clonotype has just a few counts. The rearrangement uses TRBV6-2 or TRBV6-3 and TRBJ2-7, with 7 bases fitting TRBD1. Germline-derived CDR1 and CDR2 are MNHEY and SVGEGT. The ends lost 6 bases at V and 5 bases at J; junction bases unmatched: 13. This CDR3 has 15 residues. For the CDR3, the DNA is TGTGCCAGCAGCATGACGACAGGGAGTCTCGACGAGCAGTACTTC. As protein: CASSMTTGSLDEQYF.

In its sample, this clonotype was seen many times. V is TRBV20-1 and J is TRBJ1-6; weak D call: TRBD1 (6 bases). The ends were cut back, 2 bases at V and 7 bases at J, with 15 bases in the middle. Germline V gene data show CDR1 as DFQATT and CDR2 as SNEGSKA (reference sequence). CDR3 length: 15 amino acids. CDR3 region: CSARPQGIENSPLHF. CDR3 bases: TGCAGTGCTAGACCCCAGGGGATTGAGAATTCACCCCTCCACTTT.

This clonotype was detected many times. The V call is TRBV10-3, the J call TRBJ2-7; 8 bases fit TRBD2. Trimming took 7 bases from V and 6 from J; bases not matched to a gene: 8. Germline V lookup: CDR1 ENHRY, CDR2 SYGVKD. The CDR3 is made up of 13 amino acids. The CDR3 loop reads CAITPGGAREQYF. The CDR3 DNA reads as TGTGCCATCACCCCCGGGGGGGCTCGCGAGCAGTACTTC.

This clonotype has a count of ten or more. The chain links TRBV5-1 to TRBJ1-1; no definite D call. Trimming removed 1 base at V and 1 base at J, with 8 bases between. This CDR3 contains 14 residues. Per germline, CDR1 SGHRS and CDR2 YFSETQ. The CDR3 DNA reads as TGCGCCAGCAGCTTGAGGGCGGGGAACACTGAAGCTTTCTTT. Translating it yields CASSLRAGNTEAFF.

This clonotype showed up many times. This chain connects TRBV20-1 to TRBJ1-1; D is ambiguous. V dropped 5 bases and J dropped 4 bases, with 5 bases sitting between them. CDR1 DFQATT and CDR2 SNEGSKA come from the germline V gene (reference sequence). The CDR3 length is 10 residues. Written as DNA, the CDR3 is TGCAGTGCTTCGTCCACTGAAGCTTTCTTT. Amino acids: CSASSTEAFF.

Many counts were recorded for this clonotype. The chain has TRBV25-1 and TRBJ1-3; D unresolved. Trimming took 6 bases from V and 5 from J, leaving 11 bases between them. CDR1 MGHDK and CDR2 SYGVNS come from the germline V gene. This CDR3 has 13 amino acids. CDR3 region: CASRAGYRNTIYF. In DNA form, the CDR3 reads TGTGCCAGCAGAGCGGGCTATCGAAACACCATATATTTT.

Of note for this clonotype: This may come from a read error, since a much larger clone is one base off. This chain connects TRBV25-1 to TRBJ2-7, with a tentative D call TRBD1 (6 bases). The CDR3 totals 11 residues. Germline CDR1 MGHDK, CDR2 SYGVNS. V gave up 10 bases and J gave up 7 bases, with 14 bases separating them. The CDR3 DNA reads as TGTGCCAACAGGGCGATGGGGGAGCAGTACTTC. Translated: CANRAMGEQYF.

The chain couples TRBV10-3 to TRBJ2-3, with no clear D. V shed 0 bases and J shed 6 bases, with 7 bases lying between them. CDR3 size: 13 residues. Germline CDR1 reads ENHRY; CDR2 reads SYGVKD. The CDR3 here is CAISESVPDTQYF. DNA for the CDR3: TGTGCCATCAGTGAGTCGGTGCCGGATACGCAGTATTTT.

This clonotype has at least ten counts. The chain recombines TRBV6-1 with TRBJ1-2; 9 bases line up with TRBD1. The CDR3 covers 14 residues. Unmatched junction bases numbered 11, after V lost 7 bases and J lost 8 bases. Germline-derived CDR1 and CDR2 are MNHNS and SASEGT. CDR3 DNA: TGTGCCAGCATCCCAACAGGGGGCGTCTACGGCTACACCTTC. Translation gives CASIPTGGVYGYTF.

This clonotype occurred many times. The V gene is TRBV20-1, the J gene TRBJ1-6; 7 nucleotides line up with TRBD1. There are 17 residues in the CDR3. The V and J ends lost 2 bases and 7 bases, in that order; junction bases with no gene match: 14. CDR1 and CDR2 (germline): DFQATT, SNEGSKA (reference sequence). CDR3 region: CSARSPPGQPENSPLHF. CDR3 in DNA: TGCAGTGCTAGATCCCCCCCGGGACAGCCGGAAAATTCACCCCTCCACTTT.

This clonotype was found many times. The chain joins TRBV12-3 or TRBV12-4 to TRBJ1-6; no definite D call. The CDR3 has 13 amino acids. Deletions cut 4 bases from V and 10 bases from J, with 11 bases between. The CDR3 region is CASSSSLGSPLHF. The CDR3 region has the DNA TGTGCCAGCAGTTCAAGCCTAGGGTCACCCCTCCACTTT.

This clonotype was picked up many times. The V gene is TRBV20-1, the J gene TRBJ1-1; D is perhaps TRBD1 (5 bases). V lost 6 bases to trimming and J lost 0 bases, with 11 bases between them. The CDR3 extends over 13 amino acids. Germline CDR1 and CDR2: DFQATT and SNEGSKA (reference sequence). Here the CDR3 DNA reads TGCAGTGCCCCTTGGGGCCTGAACACTGAAGCTTTCTTT. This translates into CSAPWGLNTEAFF.

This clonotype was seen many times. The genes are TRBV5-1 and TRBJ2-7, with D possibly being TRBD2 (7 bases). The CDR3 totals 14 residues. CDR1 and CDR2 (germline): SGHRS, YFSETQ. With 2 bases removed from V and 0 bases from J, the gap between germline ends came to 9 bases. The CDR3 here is CASSFRGASYEQYF. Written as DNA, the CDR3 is TGCGCCAGCAGCTTCCGGGGGGCCTCCTACGAGCAGTACTTC.